This passage covers 27 T cell receptor beta chains from one sample sequenced in a study of blood T cells in healthy people across ages. The second PCR ran about 6 to 12 cycles with a sample-barcoded 5' primer and J-beta primers. TCRdb independently ran MiXCR on the 5' RACE reads; one entry per CDR3 protein. The sample lists roughly 500,000 distinct CDR3 sequences, 27% occurring once. Input material: blood. These receptors were obtained from an older woman in good health.

This clonotype has only a few counts. The chain is built from TRBV3-1 and TRBJ1-1; the D gene is possibly TRBD1 (6 bases). Per the germline V gene, CDR1 is LGHDT and CDR2 is YNNKEL (reference sequence). Trimming pared 2 bases from V and 6 bases from J, leaving 13 bases between. This CDR3 region has 14 residues. As DNA, the CDR3 is TGTGCCAGCAGCCAAACCGGGGCAGGGGCTGAAGCTTTCTTT. The encoded protein is CASSQTGAGAEAFF.

This clonotype was counted only a few times. This chain uses TRBV20-1 with TRBJ1-3, with D maybe TRBD1 (5 bases). V was shortened by 0 bases and J by 0 bases, with 9 bases between the two germline ends. Germline V gene lookup returns CDR1 DFQATT and CDR2 SNEGSKA (reference sequence). This CDR3 has 15 amino acids. For the CDR3, the DNA is TGCAGTGCTAGAGATGTGGGGGGCTCTGGAAACACCATATATTTT. This codes for CSARDVGGSGNTIYF.

This clonotype was seen a few times. The V and J genes are TRBV20-1 and TRBJ2-3, with 9 bases matching TRBD1. Germline CDR1 DFQATT, CDR2 SNEGSKA (reference sequence). This CDR3 is 13 amino acids long. Unmatched junction bases numbered 3, after V lost 3 bases and J lost 5 bases. In DNA form, the CDR3 reads TGCAGTGCTAGGGGACAGGGAAAAGATACGCAGTATTTT. It is translated as CSARGQGKDTQYF.

CDR3 in amino acids: CASSLGIAGGSYNEQFF. The CDR3 DNA reads TGTGCCAGCAGCCTGGGGATAGCGGGGGGCTCCTACAATGAGCAGTTCTTC. The gene calls are TRBV13 and TRBJ2-1; TRBD2 aligns across 10 bases. This CDR3 region has 17 residues. V was pared by 5 bases and J by 0 bases, with 7 bases of the junction left unmatched. Germline-derived CDR1 and CDR2 are PRHDT and FYEKMQ (reference sequence).

A remark on this clonotype: Germline and junction disagree at one end, which may indicate a read error. The chain has TRBV4-3 and TRBJ2-7, with 8 bases identical to TRBD2. Germline V gene data show CDR1 as LGHNA and CDR2 as YSLEER. This CDR3 contains 15 residues. The CDR3 here is CASSQQLAEIYVQYF. CDR3 nucleotide sequence: TGCGCCAGCAGCCAACAACTAGCGGAGATCTACGTGCAGTACTTC.

Note on this clonotype: One junction end does not reproduce the germline sequence, and a read error may be involved. This chain links TRBV20-1 with TRBJ1-1; D ambiguous. Germline loops: CDR1 DFQATT, CDR2 SNEGSKA (reference sequence). This CDR3 has 12 residues. The CDR3 loop reads CSARGRNTEALF. The CDR3 DNA reads TGCAGTGCTAGAGGACGGAACACTGAAGCTCTCTTT.

V and J are TRBV20-1 and TRBJ2-5; 11 nucleotides match TRBD2. From germline, CDR1 is DFQATT and CDR2 SNEGSKA (reference sequence). Trimming took 4 bases from V and 3 from J; bases not matched to a gene: 16. The CDR3 extends over 18 amino acids. DNA for the CDR3: TGCAGTGCTATTATAGCGGGGGGGCTTGTCGGGGTTGAAGAGACCCAGTACTTC. Translated, it gives CSAIIAGGLVGVEETQYF.

Comment on this clonotype: This may be a read error, as it is one base from a much larger clone. The chain is built from TRBV4-1 and TRBJ2-2; the D is unclear. The CDR3 consists of 15 residues. The germline V gene encodes CDR1 MGHRA and CDR2 YSYEKL. In nucleotides, the CDR3 is TGCTCCAGCACCCACGGACGATCTAACACCGGGGAGCTGTTTTTT. Translation: CSSTHGRSNTGELFF.

The sample holds a few counts of this clonotype. This chain uses TRBV12-3 or TRBV12-4 with TRBJ2-6, with D perhaps matching TRBD1 (5 bases). V shed 5 bases and J shed 2 bases, with 13 bases lying between them. This CDR3 contains 16 residues. CDR3 bases: TGTGCCAGCAGTGCGCAGGGTAGCCCTGGGGCCAACGTCCTGACTTTC. Its protein product is CASSAQGSPGANVLTF.

A note on this clonotype: The junction departs from germline at one end; a sequencing error may be responsible. The chain employs TRBV3-1 and TRBJ2-4, with a weak D call TRBD2 (5 bases). Per the germline V gene, CDR1 is LGHDT and CDR2 is YNNKEL (reference sequence). The CDR3 has 15 residues. In nucleotides, the CDR3 is TGTGCCAGCAGCCAAGGAGGGCTTGCCAAAAACGTTCACTACTTC. Amino acid sequence: CASSQGGLAKNVHYF.

In this sample, this clonotype turned up a few times. This chain connects TRBV29-1 to TRBJ2-3; D possibly uses TRBD1 or TRBD2 (6 bases each). The germline V gene has CDR1 SQVTM and CDR2 ANQGSEA. The length of the CDR3 is 13 residues. The V end lost 4 bases, the J end lost 9 bases, and 17 bases lay between the germline ends. The CDR3 DNA reads TGCAGCGTTGCGGGGGAAGTTCAGGGGACGCAGTATTTT. Amino acids: CSVAGEVQGTQYF.

The chain carries TRBV7-2 and TRBJ1-2, with D unresolved. The CDR3 spans 14 residues. CDR1 and CDR2 from the germline V gene are SGHTA and FQGNSA. V shed 1 base and J shed 7 bases, with 13 bases lying between them. CDR3 sequence reads: CASSLESRWAGYTF. In DNA, the CDR3 is TGTGCCAGCAGCTTAGAGAGTCGCTGGGCTGGCTACACCTTC.

The rearrangement links TRBV18 to TRBJ2-7, with 9 bases matching TRBD1. The CDR3 extends over 15 amino acids. After removal of 3 bases from V and 5 bases from J, the junction contained 8 bases not matched to a gene. Germline V gene data show CDR1 as KGHSH and CDR2 as LQKENI. The CDR3 sequence is CASSPLIGTGNEQYF. CDR3 DNA: TGTGCCAGCTCACCCCTCATCGGGACAGGGAACGAGCAGTACTTC.

This clonotype was found a few times. The chain carries TRBV9 and TRBJ2-7; no reliable D call. The germline V gene encodes CDR1 SGDLS and CDR2 YYNGEE. V gave up 0 bases and J gave up 2 bases, with 9 bases separating them. The CDR3 totals 14 residues. The CDR3 sequence is CASSVGSLTYEQYF. DNA for the CDR3: TGTGCCAGCAGCGTAGGGAGCCTGACCTACGAGCAGTACTTC.

The genes are TRBV5-1 and TRBJ2-2, with 9 bases aligning to TRBD1. The CDR3 contains 15 residues. J gave up 1 base and V 4 bases, and 2 bases lay outside the gene matches. Germline loops: CDR1 SGHRS, CDR2 YFSETQ. The CDR3 is CASSTGQGNTGELFF. As DNA, the CDR3 is TGCGCCAGCAGCACGGGACAGGGGAACACCGGGGAGCTGTTTTTT.

The CDR3 reads CSARDRTGYNEQFF. CDR3 nucleotides: TGCAGTGCTAGAGACCGGACAGGTTACAATGAGCAGTTCTTC. This chain links TRBV20-1 with TRBJ2-1, with 7 bases matching TRBD1. V shed 0 bases, J shed 4 bases, and the junction held 3 bases outside the gene matches. The germline CDR1 and CDR2 sequences are DFQATT and SNEGSKA (reference sequence). This CDR3 comprises 14 residues.

A single count supports this clonotype. This rearrangement joins TRBV5-6 to TRBJ2-5, with a weak D call TRBD1 (5 bases). CDR3 length: 12 residues. Germline V gene lookup returns CDR1 SGHDT and CDR2 YYEEEE. The ends were cut back, 6 bases at V and 5 bases at J, with 11 bases in the middle. CDR3 amino acids: CASNQGGETQYF. CDR3 coding DNA: TGTGCCAGCAACCAGGGTGGCGAGACCCAGTACTTC.

The rearrangement uses TRBV5-1 and TRBJ1-4, with a tentative D call TRBD1 (5 bases). The length of the CDR3 is 14 residues. V gave up 0 bases and J gave up 4 bases, with 7 bases separating them. Germline CDR1 SGHRS, CDR2 YFSETQ. The CDR3 loop reads CASSLGQINEKLFF. The CDR3 region has the DNA TGCGCCAGCAGCTTGGGACAGATTAATGAAAAACTGTTTTTT.

This clonotype was found a few times. A read error may account for a junction end that differs from germline. The chain has TRBV9 and TRBJ2-1; 8 nucleotides match TRBD2. The germline gives CDR1 SGDLS, CDR2 YYNGEE. This CDR3 contains 16 residues. CDR3 residues: CASSPGPGTSNNEQSF. For the CDR3, the DNA is TGTGCCAGCAGCCCGGGGCCCGGGACTAGTAACAATGAGCAGTCCTTC. Combining the CDR3 with reference TRBV9 and TRBJ2-1 gives the whole variable domain DSGVTQTPKHLITATGQRVTLRCSPRSGDLSVYWYQQSLDQGLQFLIQYYNGEERAKGNILERFSAQQFPDLHSELNLSSLELGDSALYFCASSPGPGTSNNEQSFGPGTRLTVL.

The chain joins TRBV7-2 to TRBJ1-3; no clear D. V shed 1 base and J shed 1 base, with 11 bases lying between them. Per the germline V gene, CDR1 is SGHTA and CDR2 is FQGNSA. The CDR3 runs 16 residues. The CDR3 coding sequence is TGTGCCAGCAGCTTAGGGCAACACCCATCTGGAAACACCATATATTTT. This gives the protein CASSLGQHPSGNTIYF.

This clonotype has only a few counts. CDR3 nucleotides: TGTGCCAGTAGTATCGCCCATCCTCCAAAAAACATTCAGTACTTC. Protein: CASSIAHPPKNIQYF. This chain uses TRBV19 with TRBJ2-4; unclear D gene. V lost 3 bases, J lost 4 bases, and 13 bases lay in between. The CDR3 has 15 residues. Germline V lookup: CDR1 LNHDA, CDR2 SQIVND (reference sequence).

There are a few counts of this clonotype. The genes are TRBV7-3 and TRBJ2-2; the match to TRBD2 covers 8 bases. J gave up 8 bases and V 4 bases, and 15 bases lay outside the gene matches. The germline V gene encodes CDR1 SGHTA and CDR2 FQGTGA. This CDR3 has 17 amino acids. The CDR3 spells CASSSNRAGVPMGELFF. CDR3 DNA: TGTGCCAGCAGCTCCAATCGAGCGGGGGTGCCCATGGGGGAGCTGTTTTTT.

This clonotype has only a few counts. This rearrangement joins TRBV7-2 to TRBJ2-2; 9 bases are a match to TRBD2. The length of the CDR3 is 18 residues. With 2 bases clipped from V and 5 bases from J, the junction kept 12 bases outside the gene matches. Germline values: CDR1 SGHTA, CDR2 FQGNSA. The DNA of the CDR3 is TGTGCCAGCAGCTTATGCGCCGCTAGCGGGGATCCGACCGGGGAGCTGTTTTTT. Translated: CASSLCAASGDPTGELFF.

Only one count was recorded for this clonotype. One junction end disagrees with the germline gene, perhaps due to a read error. The chain joins TRBV7-2 to TRBJ2-7; tentatively, D is TRBD1 (5 bases). Per the germline V gene, CDR1 is SGHTA and CDR2 is FQGNSA. The length of the CDR3 is 18 residues. The CDR3: CASSATRSLDSVTYEQYF. CDR3 in DNA: TGCGCCAGCAGCGCCACCCGGTCCCTTGACAGTGTCACCTACGAGCAGTACTTC.

This clonotype appeared many times. The rearrangement joins TRBV6-6 to TRBJ2-5; no definite D call. The V gene's germline CDR1 is MNHNY and CDR2 SVGAGI (reference sequence). The CDR3 is 12 amino acids. Trimming took off 4 bases at V and 6 bases at J, with 9 bases between the two ends. The CDR3, as DNA: TGTGCCAGCAGTTCCGTACATCAGACCCAGTACTTC. This gives the protein CASSSVHQTQYF.

The chain has TRBV9 and TRBJ1-2; TRBD1 agrees at 7 bases. The CDR3 is made up of 17 amino acids. J gave up 4 bases and V 4 bases, and 16 bases lay outside the gene matches. Per germline, CDR1 SGDLS and CDR2 YYNGEE. The CDR3 sequence: CASSTTTQTGEPYGYTF. CDR3 DNA sequence: TGTGCCAGCAGCACTACGACCCAAACAGGGGAACCCTATGGCTACACCTTC.

This clonotype came up a few times. The J gene is TRBJ2-1, the V gene TRBV7-6; D call uncertain. The J call may not be correct, given that the DNA end is closer to TRBJ2-7. This CDR3 spans 13 amino acids. The germline V gene encodes CDR1 SGHVS and CDR2 FNYEAQ. The DNA of the CDR3 is TGTGCCAGCAGCTTAGGTGTGTCCTACGAGCAGTACTTC. Encoded protein: CASSLGVSYEQYF.